Presented here are 19 T cell receptor beta chains from one specimen sequenced in a study of T cell repertoires in cytomegalovirus infection. Each CDR3 protein gets one entry after TCRdb re-called the reads with MiXCR. The sample carries around 740,000 distinct CDR3 sequences, 35% to 40% recorded once. Material for sequencing was PBMCs. All receptors come from a human donor in good health (CMV status not recorded). Some clones in this sample may be carry-over from other donors' samples.

This clonotype was seen only a few times. CDR3 in amino acids: CSARDPSNTEAFF. The CDR3 bases are TGCAGTGCTAGAGACCCCAGTAACACTGAAGCTTTCTTT. This chain connects TRBV20-1 to TRBJ1-1; D is ambiguous. Trimming left V 0 bases short and J 2 bases short, with 7 bases between. Germline CDR1 and CDR2: DFQATT and SNEGSKA (reference sequence). This CDR3 contains 13 residues.

This chain uses TRBV4-1 with TRBJ1-2, with no clear D. CDR1 is MGHRA, CDR2 YSYEKL, per germline. Trimming left V 0 bases short and J 0 bases short, with 11 bases between. The CDR3 totals 16 residues. The DNA for the CDR3 is TGCGCCAGCAGCCAAGATCTAAACGCAGCTAACTATGGCTACACCTTC. Its translation is CASSQDLNAANYGYTF.

This clonotype was seen more than once but under ten times. The V gene is TRBV19, the J gene TRBJ1-2; 7 bases map to TRBD1. Germline V gene sequence: CDR1 LNHDA, CDR2 SQIVND (reference sequence). The CDR3 covers 14 residues. J was trimmed by 8 bases and V by 8 bases; bases with no gene match: 14. CDR3 region: CASRLYDRAQGYTF. The CDR3 DNA reads TGTGCCAGTCGATTATACGACAGGGCCCAGGGCTACACCTTC.

The chain joins TRBV7-2 to TRBJ1-3; possible D gene TRBD1, 5 bases. CDR1 is SGHTA, CDR2 FQGNSA, per germline. V was cut by 2 bases and J by 4 bases, with 9 bases left in between. The CDR3 length is 14 residues. The CDR3 protein is CASSLKPGGNTIYF. In nucleotides, the CDR3 is TGTGCCAGCAGCTTAAAACCAGGGGGAAACACCATATATTTT.

The chain joins TRBV28 to TRBJ1-3, with TRBD1 as a possible D gene (5 bases). This CDR3 is built from 14 residues. Germline-derived CDR1 and CDR2 are MDHEN and SYDVKM. The V end was cut by 6 bases, the J end by 0 bases, with 9 bases between. The CDR3 spells CASRGDSSGNTIYF. DNA of the CDR3: TGTGCCAGCAGAGGCGACAGCTCTGGAAACACCATATATTTT. Filled out from reference TRBV28 and TRBJ1-3, the complete variable domain reads DVKVTQSSRYLVKRTGEKVFLECVQDMDHENMFWYRQDPGLGLRLIYFSYDVKMKEKGDIPEGYSVSREKKERFSLILESASTNQTSMYLCASRGDSSGNTIYFGEGSWLTVV.

In its sample, this clonotype was seen many times. The V gene is TRBV27, the J gene TRBJ2-1; 13 positions agree with TRBD2. The CDR3 is made up of 15 amino acids. The V gene's germline CDR1 is MNHEY and CDR2 SMNVEV (reference sequence). Trimming at V came to 5 bases and at J to 6 bases, leaving 4 bases not matched to a gene. The DNA of the CDR3 is TGTGCCAGCAGTCCTACTAGCGGGGGGGGCAATGAGCAGTTCTTC. Its protein is CASSPTSGGGNEQFF.

This clonotype has only a few counts. The J gene is TRBJ1-1, the V gene TRBV6-5; D possibly corresponds to TRBD1 (5 bases). The CDR3 sequence is 14 residues long. Trimming shortened V by 7 bases and J by 0 bases, and 12 bases separated the two germline ends. Germline CDR1 MNHEY, CDR2 SVGAGI. CDR3: CASMRDGVNTEAFF. CDR3 nucleotides: TGTGCCAGCATGCGGGACGGAGTGAACACTGAAGCTTTCTTT.

Concerning this clonotype: A read error is likely, as this CDR3 ends without the conserved phenylalanine or tryptophan. This chain connects TRBV10-3 to TRBJ1-4; D not certain. CDR1 ENHRY and CDR2 SYGVKD come from the germline V gene. V dropped 3 bases and J dropped 0 bases, with 8 bases sitting between them. This CDR3 contains 15 residues. The CDR3 is CAISEYGATNEKLFC. CDR3 nucleotides: TGTGCCATCAGTGAATATGGGGCAACTAATGAAAAACTGTTTTGT.

This clonotype showed up just a few times. J is TRBJ2-7 and V is TRBV13; D is perhaps TRBD1 (6 bases). Trimming pared 2 bases from V and 5 bases from J, leaving 16 bases between. Per the germline V gene, CDR1 is PRHDT and CDR2 is FYEKMQ (reference sequence). The length of the CDR3 is 15 residues. CDR3 nucleotide sequence: TGTGCCAGCAGCTTAACGTTGCCAGGGGCCCACGAGCAGTACTTC. Encoded protein: CASSLTLPGAHEQYF.

Concerning this clonotype: The conserved phenylalanine or tryptophan is not found at the CDR3 terminus, so this likely reflects a read error. The gene calls are TRBV20-1 and TRBJ2-4; TRBD2 aligns across 7 bases. Losses at the gene ends were 6 bases for V and 8 bases for J; bases not matched to a gene: 19. Germline CDR1 is DFQATT and CDR2 is SNEGSKA (reference sequence). The CDR3 covers 16 residues. CDR3 amino acids: CSARPLTGLPTDIQYL. For the CDR3, the DNA is TGCAGTGCACGACCCTTGACGGGACTACCGACGGACATTCAGTACTTA.

On this clonotype: The junction departs from the called germline gene at one end, perhaps through a read error. J is TRBJ1-1 and V is TRBV7-8; weak D call: TRBD1 (5 bases). This CDR3 is built from 14 residues. Per germline, CDR1 SGHVS and CDR2 FQNEAQ. Written as DNA, the CDR3 is TGTGCCAGCAGCAGCAGGACAATGAACACTGACGCTGTCTTT. Amino acid sequence: CASSSRTMNTDAVF.

This clonotype has more than one count but fewer than ten. CDR3 region: CASSNFPVAALHF. CDR3 sequence (DNA): TGTGCCAGCAGTAACTTCCCGGTAGCGGCCCTCCACTTT. The genes are TRBV28 and TRBJ1-6; the D is unclear. With 5 bases removed from V and 14 bases from J, the gap between germline ends came to 16 bases. Germline assignment: CDR1 MDHEN and CDR2 SYDVKM. This CDR3 comprises 13 residues.

The sample holds a few counts of this clonotype. This chain links TRBV12-3 or TRBV12-4 with TRBJ2-7; 9 bases match TRBD2. The CDR3 consists of 13 residues. The V segment lost 8 bases and the J segment 5 bases; nucleotides outside the gene matches: 7. This CDR3 reads CASLRLAGNEQYF. DNA for the CDR3: TGTGCCAGCCTCCGGCTAGCGGGAAACGAGCAGTACTTC.

This clonotype was observed once. The rearrangement uses TRBV20-1 and TRBJ2-1; 9 bases are shared with TRBD1. J gave up 4 bases and V 4 bases, and 5 bases lay outside the gene matches. The CDR3 contains 14 residues. Germline lookup yields CDR1 DFQATT and CDR2 SNEGSKA (reference sequence). The CDR3 reads CSATPGQGYNEQFF. The CDR3 DNA reads TGCAGTGCTACTCCGGGACAGGGTTACAATGAGCAGTTCTTC.

CDR3 DNA: TGTGCCAGCAGTGTAGTGCGGGGAACGGACGGCTACACCTTC. Translated: CASSVVRGTDGYTF. The chain uses TRBV12-3 or TRBV12-4 and TRBJ1-2; D not resolved. This CDR3 contains 14 residues. Trimming pared 5 bases from V and 8 bases from J, leaving 18 bases between.

This clonotype was seen at least ten times. J is TRBJ2-6 and V is TRBV28; either TRBD1 or TRBD2 may supply D (5 bases each). The CDR3 is 17 amino acids. The germline gives CDR1 MDHEN, CDR2 SYDVKM. Trimming cost V 6 bases and J 0 bases, with 15 bases left between them. The CDR3 nucleotides are TGTGCCAGCAGACCCGGGACCGTCCTCTCTGGGGCCAACGTCCTGACTTTC. Its protein is CASRPGTVLSGANVLTF.

About this clonotype: This CDR3 fails to terminate in the conserved phenylalanine or tryptophan, so it likely reflects a read error. V is TRBV11-2 and J is TRBJ1-1, with D unclear. CDR3 length: 13 amino acids. Germline-derived CDR1 and CDR2 are SGHAT and FQNNGV. Trimming took 2 bases from V and 2 from J, leaving 6 bases between them. The CDR3 DNA reads TGTGCCAGCAGCTTAAGCCTTAACACTGAAGCTTTCTTG. Protein: CASSLSLNTEAFL.

The chain joins TRBV6-2 or TRBV6-3 to TRBJ1-4; TRBD1 might be the D (6 bases). Germline CDR1 reads MNHEY; CDR2 reads SVGEGT. This CDR3 has 16 residues. Trimming took 4 bases from V and 5 from J, leaving 17 bases between them. CDR3 sequence (DNA): TGTGCCAGCAGTTTTGCTGTGGACAGTTTCAATGAAAAACTGTTTTTT. Residues: CASSFAVDSFNEKLFF.

The chain carries TRBV28 and TRBJ1-2; TRBD1 matches 7 bases. CDR3 size: 14 residues. The junction had 5 bases not matched to a gene; V was cut back by 5 bases and J by 2 bases. Germline CDR1 MDHEN, CDR2 SYDVKM. CDR3 protein: CASSDSRGNYGYTF. As DNA, the CDR3 is TGTGCCAGCAGTGACTCCAGGGGGAACTATGGCTACACCTTC.